The 16 T cell receptor beta chains below all came from one sample that was sequenced in a study of T cell responses to AZD1222 COVID-19 vaccine. Assay: immunoSEQ multiplex PCR; the TCRdb copy retains only in-frame clones and omits some. The repertoire holds 150,000 to 200,000 clones, with roughly 87% as singletons. The source material was peripheral blood, sampled on day 0 of AZD1222 vaccination. The receptors derive from an adult in good health.

The V gene is TRBV6-5, the J gene TRBJ2-7; D is undetermined. The germline CDR1 and CDR2 sequences are MNHEY and SVGAGI. This CDR3 has 14 residues. V was pared by 7 bases and J by 0 bases, with 13 bases between. The CDR3 region is CASKPYSSSYEQYF. The DNA for the CDR3 is TGTGCCAGCAAGCCTTACTCTAGCTCCTACGAGCAGTACTTC.

The chain combines TRBV2 with TRBJ2-1, with 10 bases matching TRBD1. The CDR3 sequence is 15 residues long. J lost 10 bases, V lost 6 bases, and 12 bases had no gene match. Germline V gene lookup returns CDR1 SNHLY and CDR2 FYNNEI. CDR3 DNA: TGTGCCAGCAGCAGGACAGGGGGGTCTGTGCCGGAGCAGTTCTTC. Its translation: CASSRTGGSVPEQFF.

This chain uses TRBV19 with TRBJ2-2, with D unresolved. CDR3 length equals 14 residues. CDR1 and CDR2 (germline): LNHDA, SQIVND (reference sequence). V lost 6 bases to trimming and J lost 3 bases, with 11 bases between them. CDR3 nucleotide sequence: TGTGCCAGTAGATTTGCAGGATACACCGGGGAGCTGTTTTTT. This sequence encodes CASRFAGYTGELFF.

The rearrangement joins TRBV6-5 to TRBJ1-2; 9 bases map to TRBD1. Trimming removed 0 bases from V and 6 bases from J; junction bases left unmatched: 8. Looked up from germline, CDR1 is MNHEY and CDR2 is SVGAGI. The CDR3 runs to 16 residues. The CDR3 nucleotides read TGTGCCAGCAGTTACTCCTTCGGACAGGGGTGGAATGGCTACACCTTC. As protein: CASSYSFGQGWNGYTF.

This clone was counted a single time. The chain joins TRBV6-1 to TRBJ1-2; a possible D gene is TRBD1 (5 bases). Germline-derived CDR1 and CDR2 are MNHNS and SASEGT. CDR3 length equals 14 residues. V lost 1 base and J 5 bases, leaving 11 bases between the germline ends. CDR3 loop: CASSEGAGPYGYTF. CDR3 coding DNA: TGTGCCAGCAGTGAAGGGGCAGGGCCTTATGGCTACACCTTC.

J is TRBJ1-2 and V is TRBV29-1; 7 nucleotides match TRBD1. CDR3 length equals 13 residues. Per germline, CDR1 SQVTM and CDR2 ANQGSEA. V lost 6 bases, J lost 2 bases, and 6 bases stayed unmatched. CDR3 coding DNA: TGCAGCGTCAGGACAGGAGCAAACTATGGCTACACCTTC. Its translation: CSVRTGANYGYTF.

This clone was seen only a few times. The V and J genes are TRBV24-1 and TRBJ1-1, with 7 bases that match TRBD1. The CDR3 runs to 16 residues. The trim removed 7 bases at V and 1 base at J, leaving 11 bases unmatched. CDR1 KGHDR and CDR2 SFDVKD come from the germline V gene. The CDR3 here is CATRRGTDRTNTEAFF. Here the CDR3 DNA reads TGTGCCACCAGGAGAGGGACAGACAGGACGAACACTGAAGCTTTCTTT.

V gene TRBV3-1 (or the pseudogene TRBV3-2) combines with J gene TRBJ2-3; 12 nucleotides align to TRBD2. CDR1 is LGHDT and CDR2 is YNNKEL in the germline V gene (reference sequence). The CDR3 spans 16 residues. Trimming at V came to 5 bases and at J to 2 bases, leaving 5 bases not matched to a gene. The CDR3 loop is CASSSRTSGITDTQYF. The CDR3, as DNA: TGTGCCAGCAGCTCGCGGACTAGCGGGATCACAGATACGCAGTATTTT.

This chain uses TRBV5-1 with TRBJ1-1; TRBD1 is a possible D gene (6 bases). Per germline, CDR1 SGHRS and CDR2 YFSETQ. V was cut by 2 bases and J by 0 bases, with 11 bases left in between. The CDR3 runs 15 residues. The CDR3 DNA follows: TGCGCCAGCAGCTTAGAGGGGGGGATGAACACTGAAGCTTTCTTT. As protein: CASSLEGGMNTEAFF. The whole variable domain, filled in from reference TRBV5-1 and TRBJ1-1, reads KAGVTQTPRYLIKTRGQQVTLSCSPISGHRSVSWYQQTPGQGLQFLFEYFSETQRNKGNFPGRFSGRQFSNSRSEMNVSTLELGDSALYLCASSLEGGMNTEAFFGQGTRLTVV.

The rearrangement uses TRBV5-8 and TRBJ2-7; possible D gene TRBD1, 6 bases. Germline values: CDR1 SGHTS, CDR2 YDEGEE. This CDR3 spans 17 amino acids. V shed 0 bases and J shed 6 bases, with 22 bases lying between them. The CDR3 DNA reads as TGTGCCAGCAGCTTGGCTTTGACAGGCATACCCCCATCCGAGCAGTACTTC. Protein product: CASSLALTGIPPSEQYF.

Only one count was recorded for this clone. This rearrangement joins TRBV28 to TRBJ1-3, with TRBD1 as a possible D gene (6 bases). The length of the CDR3 is 16 residues. Per the germline V gene, CDR1 is MDHEN and CDR2 is SYDVKM. Trimming left V 6 bases short and J 2 bases short, with 17 bases between. The chain's CDR3 is CASRPEGGPTGNTIYF. The CDR3 DNA reads as TGTGCCAGCAGACCGGAAGGGGGGCCTACTGGAAACACCATATATTTT.

The rearrangement joins TRBV7-8 to TRBJ2-2; D assignment may be TRBD1 or TRBD2 (7 bases each). Germline CDR1 is SGHVS and CDR2 is FQNEAQ. Trimming shortened V by 1 base and J by 4 bases, and 13 bases separated the two germline ends. The CDR3 spans 16 residues. For the CDR3, the DNA is TGTGCCAGCAGCTTAGGAGGCAGGGGGGGCACCGGGGAGCTGTTTTTT. Translating gives CASSLGGRGGTGELFF.

The V call is TRBV27, the J call TRBJ2-1, with D perhaps matching TRBD1 (6 bases). The germline gives CDR1 MNHEY, CDR2 SMNVEV (reference sequence). The CDR3 length is 13 residues. V was trimmed by 5 bases and J by 4 bases, leaving 9 bases between them. CDR3 in DNA: TGTGCCAGCAGTATGACAGGTTACAATGAGCAGTTCTTC. Its protein is CASSMTGYNEQFF.

V and J are TRBV14 and TRBJ1-3, with D possibly being TRBD1 (6 bases). V was clipped by 1 base and J by 3 bases, with 7 bases between them. The germline gives CDR1 SGHDN, CDR2 FVKESK. CDR3 length: 14 amino acids. CDR3 loop: CASSQGQVGNTIYF. In DNA form, the CDR3 reads TGTGCCAGCAGCCAAGGACAGGTTGGAAACACCATATATTTT. The entire variable domain, with the rest obtained from reference TRBV14 and TRBJ1-3, is as follows: EAGVTQFPSHSVIEKGQTVTLRCDPISGHDNLYWYRRVMGKEIKFLLHFVKESKQDESGMPNNRFLAERTGGTYSTLKVQPAELEDSGVYFCASSQGQVGNTIYFGEGSWLTVV.

The V and J genes are TRBV5-1 and TRBJ1-6; D gene ambiguous. Germline V CDR1 and CDR2: SGHRS, YFSETQ. The CDR3 runs 13 residues. Trimming cost V 5 bases and J 15 bases, with 18 bases left between them. The CDR3 nucleotides are TGCGCCAGCAGATCCGGGCCCTCGTCGTACCTCCACTTT. It is translated as CASRSGPSSYLHF.

This clone was counted only a few times. The chain joins TRBV18 to TRBJ2-7; 10 positions match TRBD1. This CDR3 has 15 amino acids. Trimming at V came to 6 bases and at J to 2 bases, leaving 7 bases not matched to a gene. The germline gives CDR1 KGHSH, CDR2 LQKENI. The CDR3 DNA reads TGTGCCAGCTCGCTGGACAGGGGGTTCGCCTACGAGCAGTACTTC. Its protein product is CASSLDRGFAYEQYF. The full variable domain, rest sourced from reference TRBV18 and TRBJ2-7, is NAGVMQNPRHLVRRRGQEARLRCSPMKGHSHVYWYRQLPEEGLKFMVYLQKENIIDESGMPKERFSAEFPKEGPSILRIQQVVRGDSAAYFCASSLDRGFAYEQYFGPGTRLTVT.